Listed below are T cell receptor beta chains from one sample, sequenced in a study of T-cell memory formation after mild COVID-19. TCRdb reprocessed the 5' RACE reads via MiXCR and lists one record per CDR3 protein. The table records roughly 450,000 distinct CDR3 sequences, roughly 18% of them present only once. Sequencing used PBMCs or a T cell subset sorted from them (not recorded which). These receptors came from an adult woman who had mild COVID-19 (a few samples of this study predate the infection). Cell type and time point are not known. CDR3s include the opening cysteine and the closing phenylalanine or tryptophan. Each record gives: J gene, D gene, clone size, V gene, CDR3 protein, CDR3 DNA. D genes are given only for firm matches. Size is stated for part of the rows, as once, few or many counts, or as a class when the clone is expanded.

>TRBJ2-1|NA|NA|TRBV5-6
CASSLPLVLNNEQFF
TGTGCCAGCAGCTTGCCACTAGTTCTAAACAATGAGCAGTTCTTC
>TRBJ2-2|NA|NA|TRBV29-1
CSERSNTGELFF
TGCAGCGAACGCTCGAACACCGGGGAGCTGTTTTTT
>TRBJ1-2|NA|few|TRBV6-6
CASKGPYGYTF
TGTGCCAGCAAGGGACCTTATGGCTACACCTTC
>TRBJ2-3|TRBD1|NA|TRBV7-2
CASSLRQGSPSTDTQYF
TGTGCCAGCAGCTTAAGACAGGGATCCCCTAGCACAGATACGCAGTATTTT
>TRBJ2-7|NA|NA|TRBV5-1
CASSLGASGYYEQYF
TGCGCCAGCAGCTTGGGTGCATCCGGCTACTACGAGCAGTACTTC
>TRBJ1-1|TRBD1|few|TRBV4-3
CASSTRDRETEAFF
TGCGCCAGCAGCACCCGGGACAGGGAAACTGAAGCTTTCTTT
>TRBJ1-1|NA|few|TRBV6-2/TRBV6-3
CASTSSGASTLDFF
TGTGCCAGCACCTCGTCTGGGGCCTCCACTCTGGACTTCTTT
>TRBJ2-7|NA|NA|TRBV27
CASSLHLPGAGSYEQYF
TGTGCCAGCAGCTTGCACCTGCCGGGTGCGGGCTCCTACGAGCAGTACTTC
>TRBJ1-2|NA|few|TRBV6-7
CASSTGKTSLTANYGYTF
TGTGCCAGCAGTACAGGGAAGACTAGTTTAACGGCTAACTATGGCTACACCTTC
>TRBJ2-3|NA|many|TRBV4-2
CASSQGVGVGIGDTQYF
TGTGCCAGCAGCCAAGGTGTGGGAGTGGGGATAGGAGATACGCAGTATTTT
>TRBJ2-1|NA|many|TRBV7-9
CASSLDLLYNEQFF
TGTGCCAGCAGCTTAGATCTATTATACAATGAGCAGTTCTTC
>TRBJ2-7|NA|NA|TRBV9
CASSVGPDYEQYF
TGTGCCAGCAGCGTAGGGCCAGACTACGAGCAGTACTTC
>TRBJ2-7|TRBD2|few|TRBV20-1
CSAPVAGTYEQYF
TGCAGTGCTCCCGTAGCGGGGACCTACGAGCAGTACTTC
>TRBJ1-1|NA|NA|TRBV5-1
CASSYARVVGTEAFF
TGCGCCAGCAGCTACGCGAGGGTGGTGGGCACTGAAGCTTTCTTT